This T cell receptor beta chain was sequenced during a study of blood T cell repertoires in COVID-19. Study summary: From the United States, Italy and Spain came samples of acute and convalescent COVID-19. T cells, B-cell-depleted T cells, or PBMCs provided the cDNA or gDNA that served as material.

Per the study methods: From reference gene primer amplification, estimates of nucleated cell counts were derived. Clones were sequenced by immunoSEQ multiplex PCR, and TCRdb holds only the in-frame ones, with some missing. That table gives V, J and clone size, and the DNA gave D and trimming. The repertoire consists of 100,000 to 150,000 clones, with less than 85% occurring once and the leading ten covering approximately 18%. Sequenced input: peripheral blood. The sequence derives from a woman aged 80 or over with acute or convalescent COVID-19.

The CDR3, as DNA: TGTGCCAGCAGCGTAGTGCCAGCGAATTACAATGAGCAGTTCTTC. Protein product: CASSVVPANYNEQFF. The genes are TRBV9 and TRBJ2-1; no clear D gene. CDR1 and CDR2 from the germline V gene are SGDLS and YYNGEE. Trimming shortened V by 0 bases and J by 4 bases, and 11 bases separated the two germline ends. The CDR3 totals 15 residues.